A selection of T cell receptor beta chains follows, all from one sample in a study of Ad26.COV2.S vaccination and SARS-CoV-2 variants. Generated by immunoSEQ multiplex PCR, the TCRdb table keeps only in-frame clones and is missing some. The table shows roughly 460,000 clones, with 80% to 90% occurring only once. Sequenced material: peripheral blood, taken in a trial of Ad26.COV2.S vaccine versus placebo. The receptor set was obtained from a person between 18 and 65 years old who received the Ad26.COV2.S COVID-19 vaccine or a placebo. Each CDR3 is given without its conserved first and last residue. D genes are given only for firm matches.

.	TRBV2	ASFGRKGTDTQY
.	TRBV7-2	ASSFGPSAKNIQY
.	TRBV9	ASSGAPGHADQETQY
TRBD1	TRBV7-9	ASRGQAAYGYT
.	TRBV6-6	ASSYSRIPSHEQY
.	TRBV9	ASSASGGGDSEAF
.	TRBV5-4	ASSLTATNEKLF
TRBD1	TRBV2	ASSSTGEYEQY
TRBD2	TRBV19	ASSPRRRTSYNEQF
TRBD1	TRBV4-1	ASSPQGNSNQPQH
TRBD1	TRBV6-5	ASRPRQGSGSPLH
.	TRBV10-3	AISEGLALYNEQF
.	TRBV6-5	ASSLRDSNTGELF
.	TRBV6-5	ASSYSSSGAYNEQF
TRBD2	TRBV29-1	SVERLAGSYEQF
.	TRBV6-1	ASSEVGYGNQPQH
.	TRBV9	ASALQTTDTQY
TRBD1	TRBV10-3	AIRSGTGDSYEQY
TRBD1	TRBV19	ASSPTGTGAIYGYT
TRBD1	TRBV30	AWSRTGYEQY
.	TRBV5-1	ASRELESLGELF
.	TRBV3-1/TRBV3-2	ASSRTNTEAF
.	TRBV6-5	ASSYRPKYEQF
.	TRBV10-1	ASSVGGRSGNTIY
TRBD1	TRBV7-3	ASSFGQGAYGYT
.	TRBV7-3	ASSQTDTGELF
.	TRBV4-3	ASSQQKFGTAIRLYGYT
TRBD1	TRBV18	ASSPRGQNLLEAF
TRBD2	TRBV14	ASSAGGPYEQY
TRBD2	TRBV7-9	ASSLALGREETQY
TRBD1	TRBV13	ASSATGTGLHSPLH
TRBD1	TRBV19	ASHKTGDNQPQH
.	TRBV11-1	ASSLRGTTF
TRBD2	TRBV5-1	ASSPSRGRAGNEQF
.	TRBV6-5	ASSYSYTGLGYEQY
.	TRBV28	ASSSPLPTASSTDTQY
.	TRBV27	ASTSGLYEQY
TRBD1	TRBV6-6	ATIGQGYFWAEAF
TRBD2	TRBV30	ARGTSGTWDEQY
TRBD2	TRBV19	ASSRLIAGERHEQY
.	TRBV30	AWSNVGNSPLH
.	TRBV7-9	ASSSEGNEQF
.	TRBV18	ASSLMSQGTANYGYT
.	TRBV28	ASSLSGETNEKLF
.	TRBV6-6	ASSYANRAEAF
TRBD1	TRBV18	ASSPLKARTGMNTEAF
TRBD1	TRBV30	AWKNRGNTEAF
.	TRBV2	ASSERGGNSPLH
.	TRBV18	ASSQGSGIEKLF
TRBD2	TRBV5-1	ASSLDGSSGRETQY
.	TRBV7-9	ASSQWYGMNTEAF
TRBD2	TRBV4-1	ASSQDSSGGDYNEQF
.	TRBV18	ASSPGLGYEQY
TRBD2	TRBV5-1	ASSTSLAGAGEQF
.	TRBV7-2	ASSQKNYGYT